This T cell receptor (beta chain) was captured in a study of T cell repertoires in cytomegalovirus infection. Study-level information: Indications of both CMV infection and matching HLA type were provided by public TCR beta signatures. Whole-study results and caveats: Predominance within the ex vivo response was attributable to HLA-C-restricted CMV-specific TCR beta clonotypes.

MiXCR, applied by TCRdb to the reads, yields one record per CDR3 protein. The sample has almost 500,000 distinct CDR3 sequences; approximately 11% are singletons. There are many counts of this clonotype. No antigen is known for it. The V segment lost 1 base and the J segment 8 bases; nucleotides outside the gene matches: 9. CDR1 and CDR2 from the germline V gene are SGHAT and FQNNGV. The CDR3 consists of 16 residues. V and J are TRBV11-2 and TRBJ2-1; 9 bases are shared with TRBD2. Sequencing was done on a sample of PBMCs. The source of this sequence is a human donor in good health (CMV status not recorded). Some clones in this sample may be carry-over from other donors' samples. CDR3 sequence (DNA): TGTGCCAGCAGCTTAGTAGGTAGCGGGGGTAGGTATGAGCAGTTCTTC. Translated, it gives CASSLVGSGGRYEQFF.